Only a few counts were recorded for the clone carrying this T cell receptor beta chain. Its antigen is not known. The sample comes from a study of T cell repertoires in cytomegalovirus infection. Across the whole study: Recently described HLA-C-restricted plus well-studied HLA-B-restricted CMV epitopes were used. Indications of both CMV infection and matching HLA type were provided by public TCR beta signatures.

In TCRdb, the reads were re-called with MiXCR into one record per CDR3 protein. The data show about 740,000 distinct CDR3 sequences, 30% to 35% seen once. V lost 0 bases to trimming and J lost 1 base, with 11 bases between them. The germline V gene encodes CDR1 MGHRA and CDR2 YSYEKL. The CDR3 contains 16 residues. General study results and limits: Cumulative frequency (of public TCR beta family members) identified carriers of CMV plus the relevant HLA. CMV-specific TCR beta clonotypes restricted by HLA-C were the ones dominating the ex vivo response.

This chain links TRBV4-1 with TRBJ2-3; weak D call: TRBD1 (5 bases). This receptor was obtained from a human donor in good health (CMV status not recorded). Some clones in this sample may be carry-over from other donors' samples. This specimen consisted of cultured PBMCs, obtained from culture after CMV antigen stimulation. The CDR3 DNA sequence: TGCGCCAGCAGCCAAGATTCCAGGGCCCGCACAGATACGCAGTATTTT. Protein: CASSQDSRARTDTQYF.